The 27 T cell receptor beta chains below all came from one sample that was sequenced in a study of radiotherapy plus CTLA-4 blockade in lung cancer. Clones were read by immunoSEQ multiplex PCR, and TCRdb kept only the in-frame ones, dropping some. The sample consists of about 53,000 clones, 84% of them appearing once. Sample: peripheral blood, taken from a patient treated with radiotherapy plus ipilimumab. These receptors all come from a human donor with non-small cell lung cancer whose response to radiotherapy plus ipilimumab could not be evaluated.

The chain employs TRBV5-4 and TRBJ1-1; 7 nucleotides match TRBD1. Germline loops: CDR1 SGHNT, CDR2 YYREEE (reference sequence). J was trimmed by 6 bases and V by 6 bases; bases with no gene match: 8. There are 13 residues in the CDR3. CDR3 sequence reads: CASTKFGTAEAFF. CDR3 nucleotide sequence: TGTGCCAGCACCAAATTCGGGACAGCTGAAGCTTTCTTT.

This clone was seen a handful of times. The chain carries TRBV21-1 and TRBJ1-5; TRBD1 reflects the table's D call only, with no check against the DNA. TRBV21-1 is annotated as a pseudogene. CDR3 length equals 16 residues. The CDR3 DNA reads as TGTGCCAGCAGCCCGAACCTTGATGGGCAGGGACAGCCCCAGCATTTT. Translating it yields CASSPNLDGQGQPQHF.

The chain combines TRBV5-6 with TRBJ2-7; 10 bases are shared with TRBD2. The CDR3 is 16 residues long. Per the germline V gene, CDR1 is SGHDT and CDR2 is YYEEEE. V gave up 1 base and J gave up 2 bases; unmatched junction bases: 6. CDR3 coding DNA: TGTGCCAGCAGCTTGCTCCGGACTAGCGGTACCTACGAGCAGTACTTC. Translating gives CASSLLRTSGTYEQYF.

This clone was counted a few times. CDR3 protein: CASSEVLGGASKNIQYF. Written as DNA, the CDR3 is TGTGCCAGCAGTGAAGTTCTAGGGGGCGCATCCAAAAACATTCAGTACTTC. The V call is TRBV6-1, the J call TRBJ2-4; 7 bases map to TRBD1. CDR3 length: 17 residues. The junction had 8 bases not matched to a gene; V was cut back by 1 base and J by 2 bases. The germline V gene encodes CDR1 MNHNS and CDR2 SASEGT.

The chain combines TRBV2 with TRBJ2-7; D may be TRBD1 (6 bases). Germline loops: CDR1 SNHLY, CDR2 FYNNEI. The CDR3 is 12 amino acids. V lost 6 bases to trimming and J lost 5 bases, with 11 bases between them. The CDR3 loop reads CASRAGVNEQYF. The DNA of the CDR3 is TGTGCCAGCAGGGCAGGGGTCAACGAGCAGTACTTC.

The rearrangement links TRBV29-1 to TRBJ2-5, with 9 bases aligning to TRBD1. CDR3 length: 14 amino acids. CDR1 and CDR2 from the germline V gene are SQVTM and ANQGSEA. Unmatched junction bases numbered 7, after V lost 2 bases and J lost 6 bases. CDR3 DNA sequence: TGCAGCGTTGAAACAGGGGGCTTTGGAAAGACCCAGTACTTC. Protein: CSVETGGFGKTQYF.

The V and J genes are TRBV6-4 and TRBJ2-6; possible D gene TRBD2, 6 bases. This CDR3 comprises 16 residues. V was trimmed by 6 bases and J by 3 bases, leaving 15 bases between them. CDR1 and CDR2 (germline): MRHNA, SNTAGT. The CDR3 loop reads CASSREALDGANVLTF. CDR3 nucleotide sequence: TGTGCCAGCAGCAGGGAGGCCTTAGATGGGGCCAACGTCCTGACTTTC.

The chain couples TRBV7-2 to TRBJ1-1, with a tentative D call TRBD1 (6 bases). Germline-derived CDR1 and CDR2 are SGHTA and FQGNSA. Trimming left V 5 bases short and J 1 base short, with 8 bases between. The CDR3 sequence is 13 residues long. In nucleotides, the CDR3 is TGTGCCAGCAGCGCACAGGGGAACACTGAAGCTTTCTTT. It codes for CASSAQGNTEAFF.

The chain combines TRBV28 with TRBJ1-5, with D perhaps TRBD1 (5 bases). CDR1 and CDR2 (germline): MDHEN, SYDVKM. Trimming took 6 bases from V and 0 from J, leaving 15 bases between them. The CDR3 runs 16 residues. CDR3 in amino acids: CASRQAGTYSNQPQHF. Here the CDR3 DNA reads TGTGCCAGCAGACAAGCAGGGACTTATAGCAATCAGCCCCAGCATTTT.

This clone was counted once. J is TRBJ2-7 and V is TRBV28, with D unresolved. The CDR3 consists of 14 residues. Germline CDR1 MDHEN, CDR2 SYDVKM. The ends were cut back, 5 bases at V and 2 bases at J, with 13 bases in the middle. The CDR3 reads CASSPRLFPYEQYF. Written as DNA, the CDR3 is TGTGCCAGCAGTCCCCGACTCTTCCCCTACGAGCAGTACTTC. The variable domain in full, with the rest retrieved from reference TRBV28 and TRBJ2-7, is DVKVTQSSRYLVKRTGEKVFLECVQDMDHENMFWYRQDPGLGLRLIYFSYDVKMKEKGDIPEGYSVSREKKERFSLILESASTNQTSMYLCASSPRLFPYEQYFGPGTRLTVT.

This chain joins TRBV28 and TRBJ2-7; D is undetermined. V lost 6 bases, J lost 7 bases, and 10 bases lay in between. Germline V gene data show CDR1 as MDHEN and CDR2 as SYDVKM. The CDR3 loop spans 11 amino acids. The CDR3 DNA is TGTGCCAGCAGGGAAGAGGTGGAGCAGTACTTC. Amino acid sequence: CASREEVEQYF.

CDR3 in DNA: TGTGCCAGCAGGGTACAGGGGGACTCCTACGAGCAGTACTTC. Translated, it gives CASRVQGDSYEQYF. This sequence joins TRBV27 and TRBJ2-7; 8 bases fit TRBD1. J gave up 0 bases and V 6 bases, and 4 bases lay outside the gene matches. Germline V gives CDR1 MNHEY, CDR2 SMNVEV (reference sequence). The CDR3 is 14 amino acids.

This rearrangement joins TRBV28 to TRBJ2-2; the D gene is possibly TRBD1 (6 bases). V dropped 2 bases and J dropped 1 base, with 14 bases sitting between them. The CDR3 runs to 17 residues. The germline V gene has CDR1 MDHEN and CDR2 SYDVKM. The CDR3: CASSLGQGTKNTGELFF. As DNA, the CDR3 is TGTGCCAGCAGTTTAGGGCAGGGGACAAAGAACACCGGGGAGCTGTTTTTT.

The chain employs TRBV5-4 and TRBJ1-1; the match to TRBD1 covers 9 bases. The V gene's germline CDR1 is SGHNT and CDR2 YYREEE (reference sequence). This CDR3 has 15 residues. V trimming: 4 bases; J trimming: 5 bases; junction bases outside the gene matches: 9. The CDR3 sequence is CASSITGTGWTEAFF. CDR3 sequence (DNA): TGTGCCAGCAGCATCACCGGGACAGGGTGGACTGAAGCTTTCTTT.

The J gene is TRBJ1-2, the V gene TRBV9; the D gene is possibly TRBD1 (5 bases). Germline V gene lookup returns CDR1 SGDLS and CDR2 YYNGEE. The CDR3 is 13 residues long. V was pared by 4 bases and J by 1 base, with 8 bases between. In nucleotides, the CDR3 is TGTGCCAGCAGCTCAGGGATTAACTATGGCTACACCTTC. Translating gives CASSSGINYGYTF. Supplemented by reference TRBV9 and TRBJ1-2, the full variable domain reads DSGVTQTPKHLITATGQRVTLRCSPRSGDLSVYWYQQSLDQGLQFLIQYYNGEERAKGNILERFSAQQFPDLHSELNLSSLELGDSALYFCASSSGINYGYTFGSGTRLTVV.

The rearrangement joins TRBV11-2 to TRBJ1-1; D gene uncertain. CDR1 and CDR2 (germline): SGHAT, FQNNGV. Trimming left V 3 bases short and J 11 bases short, with 13 bases between. The CDR3 consists of 12 residues. This CDR3 is CASSFLGRMAFF. Written as DNA, the CDR3 is TGTGCCAGCAGCTTCTTGGGCAGGATGGCTTTCTTT. Drawing the rest from reference TRBV11-2 and TRBJ1-1, the complete variable domain is EAGVAQSPRYKIIEKRQSVAFWCNPISGHATLYWYQQILGQGPKLLIQFQNNGVVDDSQLPKDRFSAERLKGVDSTLKIQPAKLEDSAVYLCASSFLGRMAFFGQGTRLTVV.

The chain carries TRBV4-1 and TRBJ1-5; D ambiguous. V lost 4 bases to trimming and J lost 6 bases, with 22 bases between them. This CDR3 contains 17 residues. The germline CDR1 and CDR2 sequences are MGHRA and YSYEKL. The CDR3 sequence: CASSLGIREGVGQPQHF. CDR3 coding DNA: TGCGCCAGCAGCCTTGGGATTAGGGAGGGTGTGGGTCAGCCCCAGCATTTT.

The chain carries TRBV29-1 and TRBJ2-7; D possibly corresponds to TRBD2 (5 bases). V lost 6 bases to trimming and J lost 6 bases, with 24 bases between them. Germline CDR1 and CDR2: SQVTM and ANQGSEA. This CDR3 spans 15 amino acids. CDR3 DNA: TGCAGCGTGGAACCCCCGGGATCGAGGATAGGCGAGCAGTACTTC. It translates to CSVEPPGSRIGEQYF.

V gene TRBV27 combines with J gene TRBJ1-2; 9 bases agree with TRBD1. The CDR3 covers 16 residues. The J segment lost 5 bases and the V segment lost 0 bases, leaving 7 bases of the junction unmatched. The germline V gene has CDR1 MNHEY and CDR2 SMNVEV (reference sequence). DNA of the CDR3: TGTGCCAGCAGTTTATCGAAATCACAGGGGGCTTATGGCTACACCTTC. It is translated as CASSLSKSQGAYGYTF.

The V call is TRBV28, the J call TRBJ1-4; D may be TRBD1 (6 bases). In germline, CDR1 is MDHEN, CDR2 SYDVKM. The CDR3 spans 12 residues. V was shortened by 6 bases and J by 8 bases, with 10 bases between the two germline ends. The CDR3 coding sequence is TGTGCCAGCAGACTAACAGGGGAAAAACTGTTTTTT. Its protein is CASRLTGEKLFF.

The chain is built from TRBV9 and TRBJ2-2, with D tentatively TRBD2 (5 bases). Germline V gene lookup returns CDR1 SGDLS and CDR2 YYNGEE. Trimming stripped 3 bases from V and 2 bases from J, with 14 bases between. There are 16 residues in the CDR3. CDR3 sequence reads: CASSAGAAANTGELFF. CDR3 nucleotide sequence: TGTGCCAGCAGCGCCGGAGCGGCGGCAAACACCGGGGAGCTGTTTTTT.

The chain employs TRBV19 and TRBJ1-5; maybe TRBD1 (6 bases). Germline V gives CDR1 LNHDA, CDR2 SQIVND (reference sequence). The CDR3 runs 14 residues. V dropped 0 bases and J dropped 8 bases, with 11 bases sitting between them. The DNA for the CDR3 is TGTGCCAGTAGTATAGAGTGGGGGCTCAAGCCCCAGCATTTT. This encodes CASSIEWGLKPQHF.

This chain links TRBV5-6 with TRBJ1-1; D is unclear. CDR1 is SGHDT and CDR2 is YYEEEE in the germline V gene. V gave up 4 bases and J gave up 1 base, with 11 bases separating them. The CDR3 length is 14 residues. CDR3 in DNA: TGTGCCAGCAGCCCCTTGGACTGGAACACTGAAGCTTTCTTT. It codes for CASSPLDWNTEAFF.

This clone was seen only once. The rearrangement joins TRBV5-4 to TRBJ2-2; 9 bases agree with TRBD1. The V gene's germline CDR1 is SGHNT and CDR2 YYREEE (reference sequence). CDR3 length: 16 residues. Trimming took 4 bases from V and 1 from J; bases not matched to a gene: 5. CDR3 bases: TGTGCCAGCAGCCCAGGGACAGGGAGGAACACCGGGGAGCTGTTTTTT. Amino acids: CASSPGTGRNTGELFF.

The chain carries TRBV28 and TRBJ2-5, with 7 bases fitting TRBD2. The CDR3 consists of 14 residues. Germline CDR1 is MDHEN and CDR2 is SYDVKM. The V gene end was trimmed by 2 bases and the J gene end by 5 bases; junction bases not matched to a gene: 5. DNA of the CDR3: TGTGCCAGCAGTTTAATGGCGGGAGAGGAGACCCAGTACTTC. Protein: CASSLMAGEETQYF.

The chain uses TRBV5-8 and TRBJ2-7, with 14 bases fitting TRBD2. The V segment lost 7 bases and the J segment 6 bases; nucleotides outside the gene matches: 15. In germline, CDR1 is SGHTS, CDR2 YDEGEE. The CDR3 totals 17 residues. Here the CDR3 DNA reads TGTGCCAGCCCCCGAGTTCCCGGGACTAGCGGGAGCGGCGAGCAGTACTTC. Its protein is CASPRVPGTSGSGEQYF.

This rearrangement joins TRBV7-2 to TRBJ2-7, with a tentative D call TRBD1 (6 bases). Germline V lookup: CDR1 SGHTA, CDR2 FQGNSA. V was trimmed by 7 bases and J by 5 bases, leaving 21 bases between them. The CDR3 is made up of 15 amino acids. The CDR3 reads CASTKDSLGPNEQYF. As DNA, the CDR3 is TGTGCCAGCACCAAGGACAGTCTAGGCCCCAACGAGCAGTACTTC.